Each of the 13 T cell receptor beta chains below was sequenced from the same sample in a study of shared clonotypes between healthy human individuals. Here immunoSEQ multiplex PCR was the method, and the copy in TCRdb shows in-frame clones only, minus some. The sample records under 1,100,000 clones, more than 65% being singletons. The source material was memory CD4+ T cells sorted from blood. Subset described: CD45RA-negative fraction. All receptors derive from a man aged 18 to 30 in good health.

This clone was seen just once. V and J are TRBV5-1 and TRBJ1-4, with D maybe TRBD1 (5 bases). Trimming pared 0 bases from V and 8 bases from J, leaving 14 bases between. CDR1 is SGHRS, CDR2 YFSETQ, per germline. The CDR3 consists of 15 residues. The CDR3 coding sequence is TGCGCCAGCAGCTTGGGTAGGGGCCACGAAGAAAAACTGTTTTTT. Encoded protein: CASSLGRGHEEKLFF.

CDR3 residues: CASRTGTVSYEQYF. The CDR3 DNA reads as TGTGCCAGCAGGACCGGGACAGTCTCCTACGAGCAGTACTTC. The V and J genes are TRBV6-1 and TRBJ2-7; 7 positions agree with TRBD1. Per the germline V gene, CDR1 is MNHNS and CDR2 is SASEGT. This CDR3 has 14 amino acids. V gave up 6 bases and J gave up 0 bases; unmatched junction bases: 5.

The V call is TRBV12-1, the J call TRBJ1-5; the D call TRBD1 from the table was never checked on the DNA. TRBV12-1 is a known pseudogene. The CDR3 is 16 residues long. CDR3 DNA: TGTGCCAGCAGCCCGGCCAGGGTGATTAGCAATCAGCCCCAGCATTTT. This encodes CASSPARVISNQPQHF.

The J gene is TRBJ1-5, the V gene TRBV7-2; perhaps TRBD1 as D (6 bases). This CDR3 region has 15 residues. Germline CDR1 reads SGHTA; CDR2 reads FQGNSA. Deletions cut 1 base from V and 6 bases from J, with 13 bases between. In DNA form, the CDR3 reads TGTGCCAGCAGCTTAGAGGGAGGGGGACGTCAGCCCCAGCATTTT. Its translation: CASSLEGGGRQPQHF.

The CDR3 sequence is CASSLWGQGHEQYF. The CDR3 DNA is TGTGCCAGCAGTTTATGGGGACAGGGCCACGAGCAGTACTTC. The rearrangement joins TRBV28 to TRBJ2-7, with TRBD1 matching 9 bases. Germline CDR1 is MDHEN and CDR2 is SYDVKM. The CDR3 runs to 14 residues. The trim removed 0 bases at V and 5 bases at J, leaving 2 bases unmatched.

This clone occurred a few times. V gene TRBV18 combines with J gene TRBJ1-6; 9 bases agree with TRBD1. The germline V gene has CDR1 KGHSH and CDR2 LQKENI. V lost 3 bases, J lost 5 bases, and 5 bases stayed unmatched. The CDR3 runs 16 residues. The CDR3 DNA is TGTGCCAGCTCACCTAGGACAGGGGAGGATAATTCACCCCTCCACTTT. Protein: CASSPRTGEDNSPLHF.

The CDR3 coding sequence is TGTGCCAGTACCCTCTTGGATAGGAACACTGAAGCTTTCTTT. Translated: CASTLLDRNTEAFF. The chain joins TRBV19 to TRBJ1-1; no clear D gene. V dropped 7 bases and J dropped 1 base, with 13 bases sitting between them. The CDR3 has 14 amino acids. Germline loops: CDR1 LNHDA, CDR2 SQIVND (reference sequence).

V gene TRBV29-1 combines with J gene TRBJ2-1, with 8 bases matching TRBD2. V shed 3 bases and J 2 bases; nucleotides not matched to a gene: 3. Germline-derived CDR1 and CDR2 are SQVTM and ANQGSEA. CDR3 length equals 14 residues. The CDR3 spells CSVDSGLAYNEQFF. In DNA form, the CDR3 reads TGCAGCGTTGATTCGGGACTAGCCTACAATGAGCAGTTCTTC.

The chain carries TRBV19 and TRBJ1-2; 10 bases fit TRBD1. The V gene's germline CDR1 is LNHDA and CDR2 SQIVND (reference sequence). Germline trimming cut 3 bases from V and 10 bases from J; bases unmatched to any gene: 8. The CDR3 is 14 residues long. The CDR3 sequence is CASSIDRGLPDYTF. The DNA of the CDR3 is TGTGCCAGTAGTATTGACAGGGGGCTACCTGACTACACCTTC.

This sequence joins TRBV5-1 and TRBJ2-2, with 13 bases identical to TRBD2. Germline V CDR1 and CDR2: SGHRS, YFSETQ. Trimming at V came to 3 bases and at J to 6 bases, leaving 2 bases not matched to a gene. The CDR3 covers 15 residues. The CDR3 protein is CASSSGTSGAGELFF. CDR3 nucleotides: TGCGCCAGCAGCTCCGGGACTAGCGGGGCCGGGGAGCTGTTTTTT.

The chain combines TRBV5-5 with TRBJ1-1; 8 nucleotides agree with TRBD1. The trim removed 4 bases at V and 1 base at J, leaving 6 bases unmatched. The CDR3 is 15 amino acids. Germline V CDR1 and CDR2: SGHKS, YYEKEE (reference sequence). The CDR3 reads CASSTLGQANTEAFF. The CDR3 DNA reads TGTGCCAGCAGCACATTGGGACAGGCGAACACTGAAGCTTTCTTT. The variable domain in full, completed from reference TRBV5-5 and TRBJ1-1, reads DAGVTQSPTHLIKTRGQQVTLRCSPISGHKSVSWYQQVLGQGPQFIFQYYEKEERGRGNFPDRFSARQFPNYSSELNVNALLLGDSALYLCASSTLGQANTEAFFGQGTRLTVV.

This chain links TRBV5-4 with TRBJ2-3, with D perhaps matching TRBD2 (6 bases). From germline, CDR1 is SGHNT and CDR2 YYREEE (reference sequence). V lost 2 bases to trimming and J lost 3 bases, with 13 bases between them. The CDR3 is 15 amino acids. The CDR3 DNA is TGTGCCAGCAGCTTCGCTTTGGAGGGAACAGATACGCAGTATTTT. It is translated as CASSFALEGTDTQYF.

The CDR3 DNA reads as TGTGCCAGCAGTCTCCGGGGGCGCGATTGGGAGCAGTACTTC. This codes for CASSLRGRDWEQYF. V and J are TRBV2 and TRBJ2-7, with D possibly called TRBD1 or TRBD2 (6 bases each). Germline CDR1 reads SNHLY; CDR2 reads FYNNEI. The CDR3 runs to 14 residues. V lost 5 bases and J 7 bases, leaving 18 bases between the germline ends.